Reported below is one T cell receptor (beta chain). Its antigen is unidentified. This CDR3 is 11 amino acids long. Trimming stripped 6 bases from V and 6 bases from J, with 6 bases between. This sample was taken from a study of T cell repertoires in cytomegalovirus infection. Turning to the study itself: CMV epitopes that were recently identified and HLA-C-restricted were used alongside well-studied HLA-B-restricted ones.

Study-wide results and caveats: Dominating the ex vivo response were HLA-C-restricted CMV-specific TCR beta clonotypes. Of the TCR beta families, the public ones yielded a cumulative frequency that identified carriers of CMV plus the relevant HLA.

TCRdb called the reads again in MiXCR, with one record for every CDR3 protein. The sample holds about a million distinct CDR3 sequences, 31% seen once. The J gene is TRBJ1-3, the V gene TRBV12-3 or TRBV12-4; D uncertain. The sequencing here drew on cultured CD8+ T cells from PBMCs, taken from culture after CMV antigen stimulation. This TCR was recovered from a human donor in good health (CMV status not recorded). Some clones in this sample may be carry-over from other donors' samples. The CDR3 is CASRIQNTIYF. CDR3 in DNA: TGTGCCAGCAGGATCCAAAACACCATATATTTT.